The clone carrying this TCR beta chain was counted many times. The data stem from a study of early T cells in non-severe SARS-CoV-2 infection. The CDR3 is 15 residues long. Trimming cost V 5 bases and J 2 bases; bases outside gene matches: 9. CDR1 is MNHEY, CDR2 SVGEGT, per germline. TCRdb independently ran MiXCR on the 5' RACE reads; one entry per CDR3 protein. Seen here are tens of thousands of distinct CDR3 sequences, approximately 12% observed once, and the top ten hold 4% to 5.5%. Sequenced: whole blood. J is TRBJ2-7 and V is TRBV6-2 or TRBV6-3; 7 nucleotides align to TRBD2. The clonotype comes from an adult who was a healthcare worker with PCR-confirmed SARS-CoV-2 infection or an uninfected control (not recorded which). CDR3 DNA: TGTGCCAGCAGTGACCCGACTAGCCGAGCCTACGAGCAGTACTTC. Residues: CASSDPTSRAYEQYF.